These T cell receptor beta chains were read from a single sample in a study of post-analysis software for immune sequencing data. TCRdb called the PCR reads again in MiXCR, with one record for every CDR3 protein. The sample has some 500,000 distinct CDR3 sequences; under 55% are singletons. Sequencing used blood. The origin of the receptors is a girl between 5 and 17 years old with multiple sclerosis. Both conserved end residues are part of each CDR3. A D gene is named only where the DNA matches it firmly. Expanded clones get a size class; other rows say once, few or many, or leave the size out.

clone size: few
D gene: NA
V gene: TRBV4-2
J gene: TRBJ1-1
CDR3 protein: CASSQVAAEAFF
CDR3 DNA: TGTGCCAGCAGCCAAGTGGCTGCTGAAGCTTTCTTT

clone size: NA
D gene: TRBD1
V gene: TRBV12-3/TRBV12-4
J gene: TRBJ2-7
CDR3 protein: CASRIRDSLLYEQYF
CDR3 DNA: TGTGCCAGCAGAATCCGGGACAGCCTTCTCTACGAGCAGTACTTC

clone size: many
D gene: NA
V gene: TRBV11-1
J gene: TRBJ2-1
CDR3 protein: CASTGGPDSYNEQFF
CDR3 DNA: TGTGCCAGCACCGGAGGGCCAGACTCCTACAATGAGCAGTTCTTC

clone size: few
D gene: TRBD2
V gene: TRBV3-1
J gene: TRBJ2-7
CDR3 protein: CASSQDREGYEQYF
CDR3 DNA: TGTGCCAGCAGCCAAGACAGGGAGGGCTACGAGCAGTACTTC

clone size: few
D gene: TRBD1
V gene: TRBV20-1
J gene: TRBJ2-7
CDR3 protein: CGARDFPDRVHEQYF
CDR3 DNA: TGCGGTGCTAGAGATTTCCCGGACAGGGTTCACGAGCAGTACTTC

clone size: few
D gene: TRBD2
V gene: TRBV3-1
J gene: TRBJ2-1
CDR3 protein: CASSQDEWREGDEQFF
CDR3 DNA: TGTGCCAGCAGCCAAGATGAATGGCGGGAGGGCGATGAGCAGTTCTTC

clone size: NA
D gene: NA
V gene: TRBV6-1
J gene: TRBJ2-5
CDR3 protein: CASSEGRLNQETQYF
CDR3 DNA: TGTGCCAGCAGTGAGGGACGGCTAAACCAAGAGACCCAGTACTTC

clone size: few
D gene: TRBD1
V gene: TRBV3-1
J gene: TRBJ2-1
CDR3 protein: CASSWGQVLVNEQFF
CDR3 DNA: TGTGCCAGCAGCTGGGGACAGGTGCTGGTCAATGAGCAGTTCTTC

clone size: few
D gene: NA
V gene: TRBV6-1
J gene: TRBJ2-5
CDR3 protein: CASSQGIRETQYF
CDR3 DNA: TGTGCCAGCAGTCAGGGAATCAGGGAGACCCAGTACTTC

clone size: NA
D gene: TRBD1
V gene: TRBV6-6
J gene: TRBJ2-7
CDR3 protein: CASRRTGTGDPYEQYF
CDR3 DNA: TGTGCCAGCAGGCGCACCGGGACAGGGGACCCCTACGAGCAGTACTTC

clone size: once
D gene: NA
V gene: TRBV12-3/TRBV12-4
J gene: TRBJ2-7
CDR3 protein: CASSRSAGTYEQYF
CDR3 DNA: TGTGCCAGCAGCCGCAGTGCCGGGACCTACGAGCAGTACTTC

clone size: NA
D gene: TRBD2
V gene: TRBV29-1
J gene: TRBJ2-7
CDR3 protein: CSVVGGPRYYEQYF
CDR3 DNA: TGCAGCGTTGTGGGAGGGCCAAGGTACTACGAGCAGTACTTC

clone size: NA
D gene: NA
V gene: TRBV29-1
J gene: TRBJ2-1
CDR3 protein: CSLQGSYNEQFF
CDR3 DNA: TGCAGCCTTCAAGGGTCCTACAATGAGCAGTTCTTC

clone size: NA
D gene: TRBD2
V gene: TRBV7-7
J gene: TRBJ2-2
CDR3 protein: CASSLESRLAGGGELFF
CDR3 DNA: TGTGCTAGCAGCTTAGAGAGTCGACTAGCGGGAGGCGGGGAGCTGTTTTTT

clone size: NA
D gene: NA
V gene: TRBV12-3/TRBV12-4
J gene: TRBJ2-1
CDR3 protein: CASTTKDDNEQFF
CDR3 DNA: TGTGCCAGCACCACCAAAGACGACAATGAGCAGTTCTTC

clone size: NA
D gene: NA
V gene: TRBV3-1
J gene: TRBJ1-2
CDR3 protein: CAAEENLGYTF
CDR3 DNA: TGTGCCGCGGAAGAAAACTTGGGCTACACCTTC